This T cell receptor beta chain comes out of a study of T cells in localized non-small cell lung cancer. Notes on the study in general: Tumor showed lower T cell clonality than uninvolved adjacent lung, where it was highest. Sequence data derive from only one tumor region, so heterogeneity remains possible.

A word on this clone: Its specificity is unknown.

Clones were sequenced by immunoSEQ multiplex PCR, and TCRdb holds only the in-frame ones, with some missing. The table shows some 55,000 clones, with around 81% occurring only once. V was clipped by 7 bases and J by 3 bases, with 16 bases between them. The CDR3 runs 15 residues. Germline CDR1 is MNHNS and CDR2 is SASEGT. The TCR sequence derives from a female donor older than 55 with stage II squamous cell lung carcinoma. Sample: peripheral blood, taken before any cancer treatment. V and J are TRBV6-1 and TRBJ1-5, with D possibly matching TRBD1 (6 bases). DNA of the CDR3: TGTGCCAGCAACCCAGGGGTATCGGACAATCAGCCCCAGCATTTT. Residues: CASNPGVSDNQPQHF.